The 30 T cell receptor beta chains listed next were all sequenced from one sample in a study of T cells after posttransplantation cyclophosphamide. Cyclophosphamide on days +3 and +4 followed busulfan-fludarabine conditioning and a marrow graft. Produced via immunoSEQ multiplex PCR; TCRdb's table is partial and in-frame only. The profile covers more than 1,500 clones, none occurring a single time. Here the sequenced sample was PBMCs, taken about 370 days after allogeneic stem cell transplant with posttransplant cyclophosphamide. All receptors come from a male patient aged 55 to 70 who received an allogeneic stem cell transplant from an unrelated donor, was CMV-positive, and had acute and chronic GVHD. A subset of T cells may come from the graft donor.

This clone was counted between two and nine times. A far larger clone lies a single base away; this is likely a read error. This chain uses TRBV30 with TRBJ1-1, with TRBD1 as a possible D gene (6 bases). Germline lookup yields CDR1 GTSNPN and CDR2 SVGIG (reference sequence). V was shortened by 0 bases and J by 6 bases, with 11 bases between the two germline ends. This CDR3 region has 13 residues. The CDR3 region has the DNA TGTGCCTGGAGTGTAGGGGGGGCCTCTGAAGCTTTCTTT. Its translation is CAWSVGGASEAFF.

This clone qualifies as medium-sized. CDR3 sequence (DNA): TGCGCCAGCAGCCCCAAGACGGGCACTGAAGCTTTCTTT. It codes for CASSPKTGTEAFF. V usage is TRBV4-3 and J usage is TRBJ1-1, with D hard to call. CDR1 is LGHNA, CDR2 YSLEER, per germline. The CDR3 has 13 amino acids. Trimming took 4 bases from V and 4 from J, leaving 10 bases between them.

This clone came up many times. The CDR3 reads CASSEGTESSGNTIYF. The CDR3 DNA is TGTGCCAGCAGCGAAGGGACAGAGAGCTCTGGAAACACCATATATTTT. The chain is built from TRBV9 and TRBJ1-3, with 7 bases that match TRBD1. This CDR3 contains 16 residues. V gave up 3 bases and J gave up 0 bases; unmatched junction bases: 6. The germline V gene encodes CDR1 SGDLS and CDR2 YYNGEE.

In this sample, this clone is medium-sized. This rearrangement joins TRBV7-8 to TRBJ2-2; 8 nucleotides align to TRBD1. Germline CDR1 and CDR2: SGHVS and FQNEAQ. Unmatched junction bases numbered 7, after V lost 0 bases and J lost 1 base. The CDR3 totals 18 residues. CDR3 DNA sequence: TGTGCCAGCAGCTTAGCCAGGACAGGGCGAGGGAACACCGGGGAGCTGTTTTTT. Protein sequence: CASSLARTGRGNTGELFF.

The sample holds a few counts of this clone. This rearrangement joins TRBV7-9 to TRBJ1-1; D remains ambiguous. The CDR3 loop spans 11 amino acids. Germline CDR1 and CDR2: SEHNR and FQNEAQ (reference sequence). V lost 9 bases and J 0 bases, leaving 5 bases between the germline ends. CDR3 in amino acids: CASEMNTEAFF. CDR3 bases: TGTGCCAGTGAGATGAACACTGAAGCTTTCTTT.

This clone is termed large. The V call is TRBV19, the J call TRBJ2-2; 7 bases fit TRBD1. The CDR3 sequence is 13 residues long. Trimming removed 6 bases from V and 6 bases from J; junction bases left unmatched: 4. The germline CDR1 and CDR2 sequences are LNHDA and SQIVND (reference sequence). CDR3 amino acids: CASSDREPGELFF. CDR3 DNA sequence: TGTGCCAGTAGCGACAGGGAACCCGGGGAGCTGTTTTTT.

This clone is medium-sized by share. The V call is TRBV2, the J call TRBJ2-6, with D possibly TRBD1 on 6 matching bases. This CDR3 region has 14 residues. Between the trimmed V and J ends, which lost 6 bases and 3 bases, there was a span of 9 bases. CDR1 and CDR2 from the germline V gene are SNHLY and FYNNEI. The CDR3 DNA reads TGTGCCAGCAGACAGGGTAGTGGGGCCAACGTCCTGACTTTC. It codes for CASRQGSGANVLTF.

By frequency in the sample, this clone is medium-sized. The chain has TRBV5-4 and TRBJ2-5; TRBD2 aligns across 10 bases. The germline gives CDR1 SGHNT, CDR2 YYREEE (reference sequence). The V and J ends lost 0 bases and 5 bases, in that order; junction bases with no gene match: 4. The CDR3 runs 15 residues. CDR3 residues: CASSLEISGGETQYF. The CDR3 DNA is TGTGCCAGCAGCTTGGAAATTAGCGGGGGGGAGACCCAGTACTTC.

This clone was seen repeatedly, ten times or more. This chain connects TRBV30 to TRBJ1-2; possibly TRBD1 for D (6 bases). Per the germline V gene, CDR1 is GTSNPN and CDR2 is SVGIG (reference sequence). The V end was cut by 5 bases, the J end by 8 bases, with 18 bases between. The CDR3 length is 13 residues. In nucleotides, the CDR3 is TGTGCCTGGGTGGGGGGGCAATCAGGCGGCTACACCTTC. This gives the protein CAWVGGQSGGYTF. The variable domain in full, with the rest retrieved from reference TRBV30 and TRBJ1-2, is SQTIHQWPATLVQPVGSPLSLECTVEGTSNPNLYWYRQAAGRGLQLLFYSVGIGQISSEVPQNLSASRPQDRQFILSSKKLLLSDSGFYLCAWVGGQSGGYTFGSGTRLTVV.

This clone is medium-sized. The CDR3 loop is CASSLGQARDNEQFF. CDR3 in DNA: TGCGCCAGCAGCTTGGGACAGGCCCGAGACAATGAGCAGTTCTTC. This chain links TRBV5-1 with TRBJ2-1; perhaps TRBD1 as D (6 bases). Trimming pared 0 bases from V and 5 bases from J, leaving 12 bases between. This CDR3 region has 15 residues. Germline assignment: CDR1 SGHRS and CDR2 YFSETQ.

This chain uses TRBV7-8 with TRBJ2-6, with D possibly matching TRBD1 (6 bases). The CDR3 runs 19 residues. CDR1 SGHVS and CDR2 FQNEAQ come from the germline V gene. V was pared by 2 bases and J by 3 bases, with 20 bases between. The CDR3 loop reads CASSLSRSGAIVGANVLTF. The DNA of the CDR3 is TGTGCCAGCAGCTTAAGCCGCTCAGGGGCTATTGTTGGGGCCAACGTCCTGACTTTC.

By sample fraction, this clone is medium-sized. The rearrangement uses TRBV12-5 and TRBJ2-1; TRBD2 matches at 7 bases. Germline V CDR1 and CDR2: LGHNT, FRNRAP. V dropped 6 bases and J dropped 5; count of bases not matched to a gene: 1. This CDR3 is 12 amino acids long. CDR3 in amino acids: CASGAGDNEQFF. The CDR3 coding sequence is TGTGCTAGTGGGGCGGGAGACAATGAGCAGTTCTTC.

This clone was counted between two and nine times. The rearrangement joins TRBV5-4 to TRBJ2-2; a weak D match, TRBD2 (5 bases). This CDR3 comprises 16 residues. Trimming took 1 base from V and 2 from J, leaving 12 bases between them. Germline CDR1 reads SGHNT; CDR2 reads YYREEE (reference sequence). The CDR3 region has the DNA TGTGCCAGCAGCTTGACGTCTAGCATTAACACCGGGGAGCTGTTTTTT. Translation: CASSLTSSINTGELFF. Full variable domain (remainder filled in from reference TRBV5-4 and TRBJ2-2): ETGVTQSPTHLIKTRGQQVTLRCSSQSGHNTVSWYQQALGQGPQFIFQYYREEENGRGNFPPRFSGLQFPNYSSELNVNALELDDSALYLCASSLTSSINTGELFFGEGSRLTVL.

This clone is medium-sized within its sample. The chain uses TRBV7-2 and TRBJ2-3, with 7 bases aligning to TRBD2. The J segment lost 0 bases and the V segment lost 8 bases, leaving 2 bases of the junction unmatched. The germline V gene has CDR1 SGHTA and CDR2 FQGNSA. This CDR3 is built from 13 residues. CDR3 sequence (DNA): TGTGCCAGCTCGCGGGGGAGCACAGATACGCAGTATTTT. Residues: CASSRGSTDTQYF.

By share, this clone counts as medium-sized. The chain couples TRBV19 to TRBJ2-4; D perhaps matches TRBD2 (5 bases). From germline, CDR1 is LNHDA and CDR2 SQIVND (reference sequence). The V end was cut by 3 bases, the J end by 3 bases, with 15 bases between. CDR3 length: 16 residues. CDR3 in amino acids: CASSISFTSRKNIQYF. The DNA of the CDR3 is TGTGCCAGTAGTATTTCCTTTACTAGTCGCAAAAACATTCAGTACTTC.

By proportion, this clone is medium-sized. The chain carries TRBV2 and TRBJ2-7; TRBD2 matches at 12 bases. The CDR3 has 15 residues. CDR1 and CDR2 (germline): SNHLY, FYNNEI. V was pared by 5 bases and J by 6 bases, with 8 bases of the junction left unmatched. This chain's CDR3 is CASSHPLAGGTEQYF. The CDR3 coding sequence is TGTGCCAGCAGTCACCCTCTAGCGGGAGGGACCGAGCAGTACTTC.

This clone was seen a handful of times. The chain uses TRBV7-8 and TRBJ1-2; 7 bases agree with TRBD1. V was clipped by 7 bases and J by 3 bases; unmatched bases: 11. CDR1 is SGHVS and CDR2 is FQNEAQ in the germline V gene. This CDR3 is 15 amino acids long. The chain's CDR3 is CASIASTRGYYGYTF. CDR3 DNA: TGTGCCAGCATAGCTTCCACCAGGGGGTACTATGGCTACACCTTC.

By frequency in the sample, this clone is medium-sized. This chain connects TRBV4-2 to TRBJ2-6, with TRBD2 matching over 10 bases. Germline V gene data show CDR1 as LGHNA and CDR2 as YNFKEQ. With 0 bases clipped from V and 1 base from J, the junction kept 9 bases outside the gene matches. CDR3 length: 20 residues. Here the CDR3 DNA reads TGTGCCAGCAGCCAAGAGGGATCGACTAGCGGGTATTCTGGGGCCAACGTCCTGACTTTC. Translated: CASSQEGSTSGYSGANVLTF.

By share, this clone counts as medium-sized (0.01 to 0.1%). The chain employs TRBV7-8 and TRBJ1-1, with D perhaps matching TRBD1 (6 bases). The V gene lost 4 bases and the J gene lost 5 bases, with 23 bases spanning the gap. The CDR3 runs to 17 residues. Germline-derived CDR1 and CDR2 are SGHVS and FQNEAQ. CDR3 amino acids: CASSYNVGGRVRTEAFF. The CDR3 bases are TGTGCCAGCAGCTATAACGTCGGGGGGCGGGTTCGGACTGAAGCTTTCTTT.

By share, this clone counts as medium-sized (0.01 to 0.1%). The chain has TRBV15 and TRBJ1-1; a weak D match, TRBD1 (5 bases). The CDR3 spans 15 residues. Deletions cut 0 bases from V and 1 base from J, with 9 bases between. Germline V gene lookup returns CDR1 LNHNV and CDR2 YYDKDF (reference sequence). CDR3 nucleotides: TGTGCCACCAGCAGAGACGTGGGGGGGAACACTGAAGCTTTCTTT. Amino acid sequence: CATSRDVGGNTEAFF.

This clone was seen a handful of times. The CDR3: CASSPGPRTEAFF. CDR3 nucleotide sequence: TGTGCCAGTAGCCCGGGTCCGAGGACTGAAGCTTTCTTT. The chain couples TRBV19 to TRBJ1-1; no definite D call. This CDR3 has 13 residues. CDR1 and CDR2 from the germline V gene are LNHDA and SQIVND (reference sequence). V was clipped by 6 bases and J by 5 bases, with 13 bases between them.

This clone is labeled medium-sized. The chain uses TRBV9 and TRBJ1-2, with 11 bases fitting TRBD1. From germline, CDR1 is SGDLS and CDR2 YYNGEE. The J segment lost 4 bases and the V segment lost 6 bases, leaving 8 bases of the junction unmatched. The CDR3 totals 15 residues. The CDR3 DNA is TGTGCCAGCACCTCTGACGGGACAGGGGGCTATGGCTACACCTTC. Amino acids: CASTSDGTGGYGYTF.

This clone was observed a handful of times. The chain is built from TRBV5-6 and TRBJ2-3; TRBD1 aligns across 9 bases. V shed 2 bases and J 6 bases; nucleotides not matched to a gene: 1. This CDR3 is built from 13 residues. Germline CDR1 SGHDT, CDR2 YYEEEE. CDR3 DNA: TGTGCCAGCAGCTTACAGGGGGCGGATACGCAGTATTTT. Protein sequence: CASSLQGADTQYF.

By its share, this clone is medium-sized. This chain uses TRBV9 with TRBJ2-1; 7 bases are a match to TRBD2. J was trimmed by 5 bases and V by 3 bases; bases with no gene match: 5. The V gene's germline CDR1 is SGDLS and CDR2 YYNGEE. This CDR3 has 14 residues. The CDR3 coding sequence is TGTGCCAGCAGCGCGGGACTACCAGACAATGAGCAGTTCTTC. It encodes CASSAGLPDNEQFF.

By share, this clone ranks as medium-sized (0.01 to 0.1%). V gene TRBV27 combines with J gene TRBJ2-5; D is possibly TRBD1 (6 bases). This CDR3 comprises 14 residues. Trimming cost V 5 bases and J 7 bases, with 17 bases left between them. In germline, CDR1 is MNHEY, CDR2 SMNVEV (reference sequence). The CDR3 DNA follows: TGTGCCAGCAGTCCTGCGTGGGTAGGGGGGACCCAGTACTTC. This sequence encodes CASSPAWVGGTQYF.

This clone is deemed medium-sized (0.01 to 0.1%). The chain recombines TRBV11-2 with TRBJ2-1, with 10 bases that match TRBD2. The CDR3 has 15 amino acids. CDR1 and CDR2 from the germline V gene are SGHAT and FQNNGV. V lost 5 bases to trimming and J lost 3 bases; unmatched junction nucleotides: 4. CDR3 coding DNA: TGTGCCAGCAGCACGACTAGCGGGTTCTACAATGAGCAGTTCTTC. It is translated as CASSTTSGFYNEQFF.

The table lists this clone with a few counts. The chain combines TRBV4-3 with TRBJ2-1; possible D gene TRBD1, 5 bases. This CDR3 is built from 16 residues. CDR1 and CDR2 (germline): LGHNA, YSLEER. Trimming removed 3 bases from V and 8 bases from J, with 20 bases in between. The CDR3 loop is CASSQMTAPSSDEQFF. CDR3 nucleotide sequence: TGCGCCAGCAGCCAGATGACAGCCCCGTCCAGCGATGAGCAGTTCTTC.

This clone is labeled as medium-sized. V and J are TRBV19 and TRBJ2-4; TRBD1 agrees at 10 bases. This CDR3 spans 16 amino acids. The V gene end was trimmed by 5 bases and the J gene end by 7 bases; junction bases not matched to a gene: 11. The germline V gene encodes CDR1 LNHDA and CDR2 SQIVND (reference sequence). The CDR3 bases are TGTGCCAGTAGTCCCGGGACAGGGGTAACGCGGAACATTCAGTACTTC. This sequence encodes CASSPGTGVTRNIQYF.

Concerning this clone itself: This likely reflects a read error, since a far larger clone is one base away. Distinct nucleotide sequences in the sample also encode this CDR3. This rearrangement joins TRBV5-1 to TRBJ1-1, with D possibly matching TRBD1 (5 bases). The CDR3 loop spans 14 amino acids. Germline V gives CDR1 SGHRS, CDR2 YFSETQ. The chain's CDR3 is CASSLARAATEAFF. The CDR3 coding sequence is TGCGCCAGCAGTTTGGCCAGGGCTGCCACTGAAGCTTTCTTT.

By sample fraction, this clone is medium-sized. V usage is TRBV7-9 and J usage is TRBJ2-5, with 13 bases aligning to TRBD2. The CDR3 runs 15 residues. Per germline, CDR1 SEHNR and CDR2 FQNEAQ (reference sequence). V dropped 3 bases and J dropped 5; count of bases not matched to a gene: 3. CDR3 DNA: TGTGCCAGCAGCTTCGGACTAGCGGGAGAGGAGACCCAGTACTTC. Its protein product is CASSFGLAGEETQYF.